The rows below give T cell receptor beta chains drawn from one sample of a study of T cell repertoires in cytomegalovirus infection. TCRdb passed the reads through MiXCR, listing each CDR3 protein once. Here the sample spans around 530,000 distinct CDR3 sequences, about a quarter being singletons. Sample: PBMCs. The receptors originated from a human donor in good health (CMV status not recorded). Some clones in this sample may be carry-over from other donors' samples. The CDR3 runs from the conserved cysteine through the conserved F or W. D genes are given only for firm matches.

>TRBV7-2|TRBJ1-2|TRBD1|15
CASSRTGQGNYGYTF
>TRBV30|TRBJ1-3|NA|15
CAWSPGQGSGNTIYF
>TRBV20-1|TRBJ2-1|TRBD2|17
CSASRLGTSGMRDEQFF
>TRBV7-2|TRBJ2-1|TRBD2|16
CASSLELAGVHNEQFF
>TRBV29-1|TRBJ2-1|NA|15
CSVGLLEGPYNEQFF
>TRBV7-9|TRBJ2-7|TRBD2|14
CASSFSGRPNEQYF
>TRBV6-2/TRBV6-3|TRBJ2-5|NA|15
CASSPPQGRQETQYF
>TRBV11-2|TRBJ2-5|NA|16
CASSLEGLVGGKTQYF
>TRBV12-3/TRBV12-4|TRBJ1-6|TRBD1|15
CASKADRGRNSPLHF
>TRBV7-2|TRBJ1-1|TRBD1|16
CASSHRGQGWNTEAFF
>TRBV7-6|TRBJ1-2|TRBD1|15
CASSSEETGGRGYTF
>TRBV19|TRBJ2-7|TRBD1|13
CASSPSSGGEQYF
>TRBV20-1|TRBJ2-7|NA|16
CSARARRIADSYEQYF
>TRBV7-2|TRBJ1-1|NA|16
CASSPRWEGWVGEAFF
>TRBV7-2|TRBJ2-1|NA|13
CASSLLGDNEQFF
>TRBV29-1|TRBJ2-6|NA|16
CSVLGTPISGANVLTF
>TRBV7-2|TRBJ2-5|TRBD1|17
CASSLETGKIVQETQYF
>TRBV12-5|TRBJ1-1|NA|16
CASGLPWTAESTEAFF
>TRBV3-1|TRBJ1-5|TRBD1|16
CASSLGTGNSNQPQHF